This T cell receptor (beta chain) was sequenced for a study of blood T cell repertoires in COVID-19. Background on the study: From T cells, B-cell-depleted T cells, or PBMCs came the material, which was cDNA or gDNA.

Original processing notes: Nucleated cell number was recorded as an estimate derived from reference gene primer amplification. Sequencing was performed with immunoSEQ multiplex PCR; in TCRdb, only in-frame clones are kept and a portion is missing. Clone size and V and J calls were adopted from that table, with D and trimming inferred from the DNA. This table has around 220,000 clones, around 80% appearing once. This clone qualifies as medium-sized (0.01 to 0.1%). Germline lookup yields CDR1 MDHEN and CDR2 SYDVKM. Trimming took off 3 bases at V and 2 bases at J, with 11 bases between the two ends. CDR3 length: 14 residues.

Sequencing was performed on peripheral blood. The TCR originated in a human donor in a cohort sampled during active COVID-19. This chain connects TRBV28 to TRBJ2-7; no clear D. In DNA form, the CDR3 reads TGTGCCAGCAGTTTCCGACACGATACCTACGAGCAGTACTTC. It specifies CASSFRHDTYEQYF.